A single sample gave rise to the 23 T cell receptor beta chains below, sequenced in a study of CD8+ T cells in alopecia areata. CD4, CD8alpha, NKG2D, NKG2ACE and other markers guided sorting of pooled cutaneous lymph node cells. cDNA reverse transcribed from extracted RNA served as the sequencing template. Profiling relied on immunoSEQ multiplex PCR, and the TCRdb table lists in-frame clones only, not all of them. There are some 18,000 clones in the sample, none observed a single time. Material: CD8+ T cells sorted from a lymph node. These receptors were collected from a C3H/HeJ mouse with alopecia areata. The strain's MHC: H2-k.

As to this clone: Mouse gene names apply. The read stops 4 residues short of the end of the CDR3; the missing end is completed from the germline J gene. The J gene is TRBJ2-3, the V gene TRBV13-2; the match to TRBD2 covers 10 bases. The CDR3 totals 16 residues. Trimming at V came to 0 bases and at J to 3 bases, leaving 4 bases not matched to a gene. CDR1 and CDR2 (germline): NNHNN, SYGAGS (reference sequence). The CDR3 reads CASGDALGGRAETLYF. The part of the CDR3 DNA that was read is TGTGCCAGCGGTGATGCCCTGGGGGGGCGGGCAGAA.

This clone has a count of ten or more. Gene labels here are mouse ones. The observed sequence ends 4 residues before the CDR3 terminus, with the missing tail filled in from the germline J gene. The chain combines TRBV13-3 with TRBJ2-7; the match to TRBD1 covers 12 bases. Looked up from germline, CDR1 is NNHDY and CDR2 is SYVADS. The CDR3 sequence is 13 residues long. The CDR3: CASTGQGADEQYF. CDR3 DNA (partial): TGTGCCAGCACGGGACAGGGGGCGGAT.

Worth noting for this clone: The gene names here belong to mouse. The read gets to within 4 residues of the CDR3 end, and the germline J gene fills in the rest. V usage is TRBV1 and J usage is TRBJ1-1, with D possibly matching TRBD1 (5 bases). Germline V gene sequence: CDR1 NSQYPW, CDR2 LRSPGD (reference sequence). This CDR3 is 14 amino acids long. Trimming took off 2 bases at V and 1 base at J, with 8 bases between the two ends. The CDR3 here is CTCSARQGNTEVFF. The DNA read from the CDR3 is TGCACCTGCAGTGCACGGCAGGGGAACACA.

Points on this clone: The gene symbols are mouse symbols. Coverage ceases 4 residues before the CDR3 finishes, and the germline J gene fills in the end. J is TRBJ2-7 and V is TRBV13-2, with 8 bases aligning to TRBD2. The CDR3 runs to 13 residues. V dropped 5 bases and J dropped 0; count of bases not matched to a gene: 1. Germline values: CDR1 NNHNN, CDR2 SYGAGS (reference sequence). The CDR3 loop reads CASGDWDSYEQYF. The DNA read from the CDR3 is TGTGCCAGCGGGGACTGGGACTCCTAT.

This clone was counted many times. These gene names are mouse names. The DNA ends 4 residues before the CDR3 does, and the rest of the CDR3 is filled in from the germline J gene. The genes are TRBV13-1 and TRBJ2-7; 7 bases align to TRBD2. V gave up 3 bases and J gave up 3 bases; unmatched junction bases: 3. This CDR3 is 13 amino acids long. Germline V lookup: CDR1 NSHNY, CDR2 SYGAGN. CDR3 DNA, as far as it was read: TGTGCCAGCAGTGGTGACTGGGTCTAT. This translates into CASSGDWVY. The full CDR3 is CASSGDWVYEQYF.

This clone was seen repeatedly, ten times or more. The protein TCRdb lists differs from the translation of the DNA at residue 12; the protein given here is translated from the DNA itself. Mouse germline and gene names are used. The read ends 3 residues before the CDR3 terminus; that terminus is restored from the germline J gene. The V and J genes are TRBV13-3 and TRBJ1-3; D might be TRBD1 (6 bases). V gave up 0 bases and J gave up 2 bases, with 9 bases separating them. Per the germline V gene, CDR1 is NNHDY and CDR2 is SYVADS. The CDR3 length is 15 residues. The CDR3 sequence is CASSDEYRAGNTLYF. The covered CDR3 bases are TGTGCCAGCAGTGATGAATACAGGGCTGGAAATACG.

This clone appeared many times. Mouse gene names and germline throughout. The read finishes 4 residues shy of the CDR3 end, and the germline J gene is used to complete it. V usage is TRBV19 and J usage is TRBJ2-5; 10 nucleotides line up with TRBD2. The CDR3 sequence is 15 residues long. Germline V lookup: CDR1 FNHDT, CDR2 SITEND (reference sequence). The sequenced CDR3 bases are TGTGCCAGCAGTATCCTGGGGGGGCGCCGTGAC. Protein: CASSILGGRRD. The whole CDR3 reads CASSILGGRRDTQYF.

Comments on this clone: The database protein in TCRdb disagrees with the DNA translation at residue 12; the sequence shown here was translated from the DNA. Genes here carry mouse names. The DNA ends 3 residues before the CDR3 does, and the rest of the CDR3 is filled in from the germline J gene. J is TRBJ1-6 and V is TRBV31; tentative D call: TRBD1 (5 bases). TRBJ1-6 is treated as an ORF (open reading frame) with a function not yet certain. V lost 0 bases and J 1 base, leaving 7 bases between the germline ends. The CDR3 consists of 15 residues. Per the germline V gene, CDR1 is GKSSPN and CDR2 is SITVG. The sequenced CDR3 bases are TGTGCCTGGAGTCTCCGACAGTCCTATAATTCGCCC. It yields the protein CAWSLRQSYNSP. The CDR3 in full is CAWSLRQSYNSPLYF.

This clone came up many times. The gene names given are mouse names. Read coverage stops 4 residues before the CDR3 terminus; the germline J gene supplies the remainder. The rearrangement joins TRBV31 to TRBJ1-1, with D tentatively TRBD1 (6 bases). The germline gives CDR1 GKSSPN, CDR2 SITVG. The CDR3 contains 12 residues. The CDR3 loop is CAWRPGHTEVFF. The CDR3 DNA, read in part, is TGTGCCTGGAGGCCGGGACATACA.

This clone was recorded a few times. Mouse gene names and germline throughout. The read is 4 residues too short to cover the CDR3 end, so that end is filled in from the germline J gene. V usage is TRBV19 and J usage is TRBJ1-1; D perhaps matches TRBD1 (6 bases). V lost 2 bases and J 4 bases, leaving 12 bases between the germline ends. This CDR3 contains 14 residues. Germline V gene lookup returns CDR1 FNHDT and CDR2 SITEND (reference sequence). The CDR3 loop reads CASSIAGEGTEVFF. CDR3 DNA, as far as it was read: TGTGCCAGCAGTATTGCAGGGGAGGGCACA.

This clone was detected a few times. Genes and germline are mouse. The read terminates 4 residues before the CDR3 end, so the remaining end is supplied by the germline J gene. The rearrangement joins TRBV17 to TRBJ2-2; D not certain. CDR3 length equals 12 residues. Trimming took off 11 bases at V and 0 bases at J, with 7 bases between the two ends. CDR1 is MNHDT and CDR2 is YYDKIL in the germline V gene. The part of the CDR3 DNA that was read is TGTGCTCGCAATGCAAACACCGGG. Protein: CARNANTG. The whole CDR3 protein is CARNANTGQLYF.

This clone was picked up a small number of times. DNA and listed protein disagree at residue 11, so the protein shown here was translated from the DNA. Here the gene names and germline are mouse. The read stops 3 residues short of the end of the CDR3; the missing end is completed from the germline J gene. This chain joins TRBV19 and TRBJ1-3, with a tentative D call TRBD1 (6 bases). The ends were cut back, 3 bases at V and 0 bases at J, with 7 bases in the middle. CDR3 size: 14 residues. CDR1 and CDR2 (germline): FNHDT, SITEND (reference sequence). CDR3 residues: CASSRQVSGNTLYF. The part of the CDR3 DNA that was read is TGTGCCAGCAGTAGACAGGTTTCTGGAAATACG. The complete variable domain, with remaining parts taken from reference TRBV19 and TRBJ1-3, reads GGIITQTPKFLIGQEGQKLTLKCQQNFNHDTMYWYRQDSGKGLRLIYYSITENDLQKGDLSEGYDASREKKSSFSLTVTSAQKNEMAVFLCASSRQVSGNTLYFGEGSRLIVV.

This clone was counted many times. Here the gene names and germline are mouse. The read ends 4 residues early relative to the CDR3; the germline J gene fills the gap. The chain links TRBV13-3 to TRBJ1-4, with a weak D call TRBD1 (5 bases). The CDR3 spans 12 residues. V was trimmed by 7 bases and J by 2 bases, leaving 6 bases between them. In germline, CDR1 is NNHDY, CDR2 SYVADS. The CDR3 spells CASGQSNERLFF. The part of the CDR3 DNA that was read is TGTGCCAGCGGACAATCCAACGAA.

This clone was picked up a small number of times. A far larger clone is just one base off, so this is likely a read error. The gene names here belong to mouse. The read is 4 residues too short to cover the CDR3 end, so that end is filled in from the germline J gene. This chain uses TRBV13-1 with TRBJ1-1; a possible D gene is TRBD1 (5 bases). Trimming removed 3 bases at V and 0 bases at J, with 6 bases between. The germline V gene encodes CDR1 NSHNY and CDR2 SYGAGN. This CDR3 is 13 amino acids long. The sequenced part of the CDR3 DNA is TGTGCCAGCAGTGGGACAACAAACACA. It encodes CASSGTTNT. The full CDR3 reads CASSGTTNTEVFF.

About this clone itself: Mouse germline and gene names are used. Read data end 4 residues before the CDR3 end; the end is taken from the germline J gene. This sequence joins TRBV19 and TRBJ2-5; weak D call: TRBD1 (6 bases). The V end was cut by 4 bases, the J end by 0 bases, with 12 bases between. The germline V gene encodes CDR1 FNHDT and CDR2 SITEND (reference sequence). This CDR3 region has 15 residues. The CDR3 bases that were read are TGTGCCAGCAGTCCCCGACAGGATAACCAAGAC. Translating it yields CASSPRQDNQD. The CDR3 as a whole reads CASSPRQDNQDTQYF.

Turning to this clone: All gene names here are mouse names. The DNA ends 4 residues before the CDR3 does, and the rest of the CDR3 is filled in from the germline J gene. The rearrangement links TRBV19 to TRBJ1-2; D not resolved. There are 12 residues in the CDR3. Per germline, CDR1 FNHDT and CDR2 SITEND (reference sequence). V shed 3 bases and J shed 0 bases, with 3 bases lying between them. The CDR3: CASSRANSDYTF. The part of the CDR3 DNA that was read is TGTGCCAGCAGTAGGGCAAACTCC.

Remarks on this clone: Gene names and germline match the mouse. Coverage ceases 4 residues before the CDR3 finishes, and the germline J gene fills in the end. This chain links TRBV17 with TRBJ2-5, with a tentative D call TRBD1 (5 bases). Per germline, CDR1 MNHDT and CDR2 YYDKIL. The CDR3 spans 12 residues. The CDR3: CASSTGSDTQYF. The covered CDR3 bases are TGTGCTAGCAGTACAGGGTCTGAC. Full variable domain (missing parts from reference TRBV17 and TRBJ2-5): DTTVKQNPRYKLARVGKPVNLICSQTMNHDTMYWYQKKPNQAPKLLLFYYDKILNREADTFEKFQSSRPNNSFCSLYIGSAGLEYSAMYLCASSTGSDTQYFGPGTRLLVL.

This clone is classed as hyperexpanded. Mouse gene names and germline throughout. With the read ending 4 residues before the CDR3 end, the germline J gene is used to fill in that end. The rearrangement joins TRBV13-1 to TRBJ2-3, with 10 bases aligning to TRBD1. The junction had 5 bases not matched to a gene; V was cut back by 7 bases and J by 3 bases. Germline CDR1 NSHNY, CDR2 SYGAGN. The CDR3 spans 14 residues. This chain's CDR3 is CASYSGQGAETLYF. The part of the CDR3 DNA that was read is TGTGCCAGCTATTCGGGACAGGGGGCAGAA.

Points on this clone: Gene names are the mouse ones. The sequence runs out 4 residues before the end of the CDR3; the remainder is reconstructed from the germline J gene. The chain employs TRBV31 and TRBJ2-1; D possibly corresponds to TRBD1 (6 bases). Germline loops: CDR1 GKSSPN, CDR2 SITVG. V lost 0 bases to trimming and J lost 1 base, with 7 bases between them. This CDR3 has 14 residues. CDR3 amino acids: CAWSLGTNYAEQFF. The DNA read from the CDR3 is TGTGCCTGGAGTCTAGGGACAAACTATGCT. Together with reference TRBV31 and TRBJ2-1, the CDR3 gives the full variable domain: AQTIHQWPVAEIKAVGSPLSLGCTIKGKSSPNLYWYWQATGGTLQQLFYSITVGQVESVVQLNLSASRPKDDQFILSTEKLLLSHSGFYLCAWSLGTNYAEQFFGPGTRLTVL.

This clone was recorded many times. Mouse gene names and germline throughout. CDR3 in amino acids: CASTGQGYAEQFF. The sequenced part of the CDR3 DNA is TGTGCCAGCACGGGACAGGGGTATGCT. The gene calls are TRBV13-3 and TRBJ2-1; 10 bases match TRBD1. With the read ending 4 residues before the CDR3 end, the germline J gene is used to fill in that end. The CDR3 spans 13 residues. Germline trimming cut 6 bases from V and 4 bases from J; bases unmatched to any gene: 1. Germline-derived CDR1 and CDR2 are NNHDY and SYVADS.

Ten or more counts support this clone. Genes here carry mouse names. The read gets to within 4 residues of the CDR3 end, and the germline J gene fills in the rest. The chain recombines TRBV13-3 with TRBJ2-7; D might be TRBD1 (5 bases). The germline V and J ends were trimmed by 4 bases and 0 bases, with 11 bases remaining between them. The germline V gene encodes CDR1 NNHDY and CDR2 SYVADS. The CDR3 runs to 14 residues. The CDR3 is CASSFQDSSYEQYF. The sequenced part of the CDR3 DNA is TGTGCCAGCAGTTTTCAAGACAGCTCCTAT.

Points on this clone: Mouse gene names apply. The read gets to within 4 residues of the CDR3 end, and the germline J gene fills in the rest. V usage is TRBV13-3 and J usage is TRBJ2-2; 8 nucleotides line up with TRBD2. V lost 5 bases and J lost 5; bases outside the gene matches: 11. The CDR3 loop spans 16 amino acids. The germline gives CDR1 NNHDY, CDR2 SYVADS. The CDR3 loop is CASSALGGKRTGQLYF. The CDR3 bases that were read are TGTGCCAGCAGCGCCCTGGGGGGAAAGAGGACCGGG. The full variable domain, rest sourced from reference TRBV13-3 and TRBJ2-2, is EAAVTQSPRSKVAVTGGKVTLSCHQTNNHDYMYWYRQDTGHGLRLIHYSYVADSTEKGDIPDGYKASRPSQENFSLILELASLSQTAVYFCASSALGGKRTGQLYFGEGSKLTVL.

To note about this clone: Mouse names are used for the genes. Read sequence stops 4 residues before the CDR3 end, and the germline J gene provides the missing end. V usage is TRBV5 and J usage is TRBJ2-4; 10 bases fit TRBD2. The CDR3 has 17 amino acids. V was pared by 4 bases and J by 0 bases, with 7 bases of the junction left unmatched. Per germline, CDR1 LGHNA and CDR2 YNLKQL (reference sequence). The CDR3: CASSPSGLGTSQNTLYF. The part of the CDR3 DNA that was read is TGTGCCAGCAGCCCCTCGGGACTGGGGACTAGTCAAAAC.